These 5 T cell receptor beta chains were all obtained from the same sample, sequenced in a study of cytomegalovirus exposure and HLA in healthy donors. Some clones are missing from TCRdb's copy, which holds only in-frame ones; the method was immunoSEQ multiplex PCR. In the table there are 200,000 to 250,000 clones, around 87% of which are singletons. The specimen sequenced was PBMCs. Source of these receptors: a man younger than 35 in good health and CMV-seronegative.

The CDR3 protein is CASSETSGRDTQYF. In nucleotides, the CDR3 is TGTGCCAGCAGTGAAACTAGCGGGAGGGATACGCAGTATTTT. This chain joins TRBV6-1 and TRBJ2-3; the match to TRBD2 covers 12 bases. Germline trimming cut 2 bases from V and 6 bases from J; bases unmatched to any gene: 0. This CDR3 has 14 amino acids. Per the germline V gene, CDR1 is MNHNS and CDR2 is SASEGT.

The J gene is TRBJ1-1, the V gene TRBV7-2, with 9 bases that match TRBD1. The CDR3 loop spans 15 amino acids. From germline, CDR1 is SGHTA and CDR2 FQGNSA. V shed 5 bases, J shed 4 bases, and the junction held 8 bases outside the gene matches. The CDR3: CASSKPDRGATEAFF. DNA for the CDR3: TGTGCCAGCAGCAAACCGGACAGGGGAGCCACTGAAGCTTTCTTT.

The chain links TRBV18 to TRBJ2-5, with D possibly matching TRBD1 (6 bases). Germline V gene data show CDR1 as KGHSH and CDR2 as LQKENI. The CDR3 covers 12 residues. V lost 5 bases, J lost 5 bases, and 9 bases lay in between. CDR3 protein: CASSVDRETQYF. The CDR3 DNA is TGTGCCAGCTCAGTCGACAGGGAGACCCAGTACTTC.

Concerning this clone: Other DNA sequences in the sample encode the same CDR3. This chain joins TRBV11-2 and TRBJ1-1; D unresolved. CDR1 is SGHAT, CDR2 FQNNGV, per germline. V was shortened by 0 bases and J by 1 base, with 9 bases between the two germline ends. This CDR3 spans 15 amino acids. CDR3 loop: CASSLEPGTNTEAFF. As DNA, the CDR3 is TGTGCCAGCAGCTTAGAGCCAGGAACGAACACTGAAGCTTTCTTT. Full variable domain (missing parts from reference TRBV11-2 and TRBJ1-1): EAGVAQSPRYKIIEKRQSVAFWCNPISGHATLYWYQQILGQGPKLLIQFQNNGVVDDSQLPKDRFSAERLKGVDSTLKIQPAKLEDSAVYLCASSLEPGTNTEAFFGQGTRLTVV.

The V and J genes are TRBV7-9 and TRBJ2-7, with D perhaps TRBD2 (5 bases). Trimming stripped 1 base from V and 7 bases from J, with 11 bases between. The germline V gene encodes CDR1 SEHNR and CDR2 FQNEAQ (reference sequence). This CDR3 region has 13 residues. The CDR3 loop is CASSLERKVEQYF. Here the CDR3 DNA reads TGTGCCAGCAGCTTAGAGCGGAAGGTTGAGCAGTACTTC. The full variable domain, completed using reference TRBV7-9 and TRBJ2-7, is DTGVSQNPRHKITKRGQNVTFRCDPISEHNRLYWYRQTLGQGPEFLTYFQNEAQLEKSRLLSDRFSAERPKGSFSTLEIQRTEQGDSAMYLCASSLERKVEQYFGPGTRLTVT.